A single sample gave rise to the 9 T cell receptor beta chains below, sequenced in a study of blood T cell repertoires in COVID-19. Generated by immunoSEQ multiplex PCR, the TCRdb table keeps only in-frame clones and is missing some. The table has about 200,000 clones, more than 75% seen once. Sequencing was done on a sample of peripheral blood. These receptors all come from a woman older than 75 with acute or convalescent COVID-19.

This chain links TRBV11-2 with TRBJ1-1, with D tentatively TRBD1 (5 bases). Trimming pared 1 base from V and 11 bases from J, leaving 11 bases between. This CDR3 comprises 12 residues. The germline CDR1 and CDR2 sequences are SGHAT and FQNNGV. This CDR3 is CASSLVLAGAFF. The CDR3 coding sequence is TGTGCCAGCAGCTTAGTTTTGGCAGGGGCTTTCTTT.

In this sample, this clone turned up many times. The chain joins TRBV19 to TRBJ1-3, with D possibly matching TRBD1 (5 bases). Germline CDR1 is LNHDA and CDR2 is SQIVND (reference sequence). V gave up 1 base and J gave up 2 bases, with 12 bases separating them. The CDR3 is 16 residues long. The CDR3 DNA follows: TGTGCCAGTAGTATAGGCCTGGGACTTACTGGAAACACCATATATTTT. Its translation is CASSIGLGLTGNTIYF.

The J gene is TRBJ1-3, the V gene TRBV7-9; tentatively, D is TRBD1 (5 bases). From germline, CDR1 is SEHNR and CDR2 FQNEAQ (reference sequence). CDR3 length: 14 amino acids. V was trimmed by 5 bases and J by 2 bases, leaving 10 bases between them. CDR3 sequence (DNA): TGTGCCAGCAGCCCCCAGGGCGCTGGAAACACCATATATTTT. Translation gives CASSPQGAGNTIYF.

The chain has TRBV5-8 and TRBJ2-7, with 12 bases aligning to TRBD2. Per germline, CDR1 SGHTS and CDR2 YDEGEE. V shed 3 bases, J shed 3 bases, and the junction held 4 bases outside the gene matches. The CDR3 extends over 15 amino acids. In nucleotides, the CDR3 is TGTGCCAGCAGCTCGTGGACTAGCGGGAACTACGAGCAGTACTTC. This gives the protein CASSSWTSGNYEQYF.

Only one count was recorded for this clone. The rearrangement joins TRBV3-1 (or the pseudogene TRBV3-2) to TRBJ2-1, with TRBD2 matching over 8 bases. The CDR3 has 15 residues. CDR1 and CDR2 (germline): LGHDT, YNNKEL (reference sequence). V lost 1 base, J lost 6 bases, and 5 bases stayed unmatched. DNA for the CDR3: TGTGCCAGCAGCCAAGGGAGCGGGAGAAGCAATGAGCAGTTCTTC. The encoded protein is CASSQGSGRSNEQFF.

This clone was seen just once. The V gene is TRBV18, the J gene TRBJ2-5; D unresolved. The CDR3 extends over 13 amino acids. The V end lost 0 bases, the J end lost 2 bases, and 4 bases lay between the germline ends. Germline V gene data show CDR1 as KGHSH and CDR2 as LQKENI. The CDR3 loop reads CASSPPAQETQYF. CDR3 DNA: TGTGCCAGCTCACCACCGGCTCAAGAGACCCAGTACTTC.

The chain is built from TRBV2 and TRBJ1-1, with TRBD1 matching over 9 bases. The CDR3 length is 14 residues. V lost 4 bases to trimming and J lost 5 bases; unmatched junction nucleotides: 5. The germline CDR1 and CDR2 sequences are SNHLY and FYNNEI. CDR3 nucleotide sequence: TGTGCCAGCAGTGTGACAGGGGGGTTAACTGAAGCTTTCTTT. Translated, it gives CASSVTGGLTEAFF.

J is TRBJ2-5 and V is TRBV7-9, with 8 nucleotides matching TRBD1. The V gene end was trimmed by 4 bases and the J gene end by 1 base; junction bases not matched to a gene: 8. The CDR3 is 16 residues long. Germline-derived CDR1 and CDR2 are SEHNR and FQNEAQ (reference sequence). The CDR3 is CASSSSLGTGQETQYF. DNA for the CDR3: TGTGCCAGCAGCTCCTCGCTTGGGACAGGCCAAGAGACCCAGTACTTC.

This clone was counted only a few times. The chain has TRBV19 and TRBJ1-6; D not certain. Trimming took off 7 bases at V and 2 bases at J, with 15 bases between the two ends. Germline V lookup: CDR1 LNHDA, CDR2 SQIVND (reference sequence). This CDR3 has 16 residues. CDR3 loop: CASTFRISPYNSPLHF. The DNA of the CDR3 is TGTGCCAGTACTTTCCGTATAAGCCCCTATAATTCACCCCTCCACTTT. The variable domain in full, completed from reference TRBV19 and TRBJ1-6, reads DGGITQSPKYLFRKEGQNVTLSCEQNLNHDAMYWYRQDPGQGLRLIYYSQIVNDFQKGDIAEGYSVSREKKESFPLTVTSAQKNPTAFYLCASTFRISPYNSPLHFGNGTRLTVT.